This TCR beta chain is drawn from a study of regulatory T cells in long-lasting Graves disease. Study summary: Graves' patients who were just diagnosed had used antithyroid drugs for under 3 months.

Time point meaning: newly diagnosed GD, antithyroid drugs for less than 3 months. From PBMCs, RNA was extracted and then used to make the TCR library. CDR3 length: 16 amino acids. Germline V gene sequence: CDR1 SGHTA, CDR2 FQGNSA. V shed 1 base and J shed 3 bases, with 16 bases lying between them. Concerning this clonotype itself: A far larger clone is a single base away, which makes a read error likely.

Building of the TCR beta libraries involved iRepertoire HTBI primers and Arm-PCR of CDR3 regions. TCRdb re-called the multiplex PCR reads with MiXCR, one entry per CDR3 protein. The sample carries a few hundred thousand distinct CDR3 sequences, roughly 21% recorded once. The V gene is TRBV7-2, the J gene TRBJ2-7; TRBD1 might be the D (5 bases). Sequencing was performed on peripheral blood mononuclear cells (PBMCs), taken at new diagnosis, from a patient treated with antithyroid drugs. This TCR was recovered from a female donor with Graves disease. For the CDR3, the DNA is TGTGCCAGCAGCTTAGGAGCACCGGGCAGGGTCTACGAGCAGTACTTC. This codes for CASSLGAPGRVYEQYF.